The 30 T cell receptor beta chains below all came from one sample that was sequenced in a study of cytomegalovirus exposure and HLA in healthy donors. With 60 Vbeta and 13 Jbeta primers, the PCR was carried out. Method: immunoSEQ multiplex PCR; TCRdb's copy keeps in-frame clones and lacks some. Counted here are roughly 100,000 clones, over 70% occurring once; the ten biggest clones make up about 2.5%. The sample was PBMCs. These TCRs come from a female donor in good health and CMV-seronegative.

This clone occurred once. The chain's CDR3 is CSVAGLTGTSAAEQYF. DNA of the CDR3: TGCAGCGTCGCTGGACTTACCGGGACTAGCGCCGCGGAGCAGTACTTC. The genes are TRBV29-1 and TRBJ2-7; 10 positions agree with TRBD2. This CDR3 is built from 16 residues. Germline assignment: CDR1 SQVTM and CDR2 ANQGSEA. The V gene end was trimmed by 6 bases and the J gene end by 7 bases; junction bases not matched to a gene: 18.

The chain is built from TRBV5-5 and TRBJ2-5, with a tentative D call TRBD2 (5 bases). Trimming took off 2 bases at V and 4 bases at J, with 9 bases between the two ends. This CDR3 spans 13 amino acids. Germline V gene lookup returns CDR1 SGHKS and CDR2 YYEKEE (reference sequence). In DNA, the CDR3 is TGTGCCAGCAGCTTATCCGGGGTAGAGACCCAGTACTTC. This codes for CASSLSGVETQYF.

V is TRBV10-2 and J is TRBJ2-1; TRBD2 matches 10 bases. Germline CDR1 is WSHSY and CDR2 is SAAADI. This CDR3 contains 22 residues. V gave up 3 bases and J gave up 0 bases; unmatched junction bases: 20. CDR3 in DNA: TGCGCCAGCAGTGATCCCATAGCGGGAGGTTCTACCACACAAAGCTCCTACAATGAGCAGTTCTTC. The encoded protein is CASSDPIAGGSTTQSSYNEQFF.

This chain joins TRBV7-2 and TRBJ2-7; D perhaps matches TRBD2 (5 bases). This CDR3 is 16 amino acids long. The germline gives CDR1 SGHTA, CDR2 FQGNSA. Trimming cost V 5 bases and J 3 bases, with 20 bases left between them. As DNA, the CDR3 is TGTGCCAGCAGCCTAAATCCGGGAAGACCCTTCTACGAGCAGTACTTC. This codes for CASSLNPGRPFYEQYF.

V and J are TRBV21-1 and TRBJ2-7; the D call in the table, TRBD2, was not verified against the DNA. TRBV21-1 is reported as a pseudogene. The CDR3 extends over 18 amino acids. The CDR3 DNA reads TGTGCCAGCAGCAAAAGGGCTACAGCGGGAGGGAACTCCTACGAGCAGTACTTC. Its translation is CASSKRATAGGNSYEQYF.

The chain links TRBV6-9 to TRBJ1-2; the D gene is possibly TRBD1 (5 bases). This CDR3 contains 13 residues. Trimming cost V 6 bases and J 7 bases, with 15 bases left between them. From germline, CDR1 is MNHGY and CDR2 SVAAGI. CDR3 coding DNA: TGTGCCAGCAGCGGGGAGGGGAGCGGTGGCTACACCTTC. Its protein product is CASSGEGSGGYTF.

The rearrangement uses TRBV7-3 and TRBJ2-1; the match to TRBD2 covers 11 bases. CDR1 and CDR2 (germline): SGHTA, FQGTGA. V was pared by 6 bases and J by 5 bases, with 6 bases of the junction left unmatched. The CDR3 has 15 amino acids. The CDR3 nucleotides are TGTGCCAGCAGTTTAGCGGGAGGGGCCAACAATGAGCAGTTCTTC. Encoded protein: CASSLAGGANNEQFF.

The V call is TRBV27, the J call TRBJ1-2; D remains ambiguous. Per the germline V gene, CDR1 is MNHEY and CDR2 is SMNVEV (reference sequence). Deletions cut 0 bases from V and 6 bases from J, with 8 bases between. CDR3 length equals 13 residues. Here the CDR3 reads CASSLSAQNGYTF. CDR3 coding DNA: TGTGCCAGCAGTTTATCAGCACAGAATGGCTACACCTTC.

CDR3 amino acids: CASSSKQGRETQYF. In DNA, the CDR3 is TGCGCCAGCAGCAGCAAACAGGGGAGAGAGACCCAGTACTTC. V and J are TRBV5-1 and TRBJ2-5, with 7 bases aligning to TRBD1. Trimming at V came to 4 bases and at J to 4 bases, leaving 7 bases not matched to a gene. Germline V gives CDR1 SGHRS, CDR2 YFSETQ. This CDR3 comprises 14 residues.

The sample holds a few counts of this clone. In DNA, the CDR3 is TGTGCCAGCAGTTCCGGGAGGGTGGTCTTCAATGAGCAGTTCTTC. The encoded protein is CASSSGRVVFNEQFF. The chain is built from TRBV6-5 and TRBJ2-1; 8 nucleotides match TRBD2. CDR1 is MNHEY, CDR2 SVGAGI, per germline. V lost 4 bases to trimming and J lost 6 bases; unmatched junction nucleotides: 8. The CDR3 has 15 amino acids.

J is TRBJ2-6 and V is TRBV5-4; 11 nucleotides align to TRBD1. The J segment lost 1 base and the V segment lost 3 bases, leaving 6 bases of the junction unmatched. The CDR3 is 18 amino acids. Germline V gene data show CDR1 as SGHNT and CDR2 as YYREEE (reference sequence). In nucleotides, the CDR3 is TGTGCCAGCAGCTCCTTGGACAGGGGGCCATCTGGGGCCAACGTCCTGACTTTC. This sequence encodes CASSSLDRGPSGANVLTF.

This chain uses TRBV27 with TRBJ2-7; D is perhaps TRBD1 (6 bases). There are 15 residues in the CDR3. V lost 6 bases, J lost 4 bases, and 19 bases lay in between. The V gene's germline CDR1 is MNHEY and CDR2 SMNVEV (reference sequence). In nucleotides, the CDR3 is TGTGCCAGCAGGGCGACACCGGGACAACTTTACGAGCAGTACTTC. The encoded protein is CASRATPGQLYEQYF.

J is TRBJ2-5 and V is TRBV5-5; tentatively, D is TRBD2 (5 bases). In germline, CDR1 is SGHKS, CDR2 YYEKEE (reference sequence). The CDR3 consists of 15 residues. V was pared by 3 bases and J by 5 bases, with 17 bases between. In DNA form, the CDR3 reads TGTGCCAGCAGCTCGCCTAAAGAGGGTGGTGAGACCCAGTACTTC. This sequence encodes CASSSPKEGGETQYF.

CDR3 coding DNA: TGTGCCAGCAGTTTGTTGTCTAGCGGATACTACGAGCAGTACTTC. Its translation: CASSLLSSGYYEQYF. The V and J genes are TRBV28 and TRBJ2-7; 7 nucleotides line up with TRBD2. V trimming: 3 bases; J trimming: 3 bases; junction bases outside the gene matches: 8. The CDR3 consists of 15 residues. Germline CDR1 is MDHEN and CDR2 is SYDVKM.

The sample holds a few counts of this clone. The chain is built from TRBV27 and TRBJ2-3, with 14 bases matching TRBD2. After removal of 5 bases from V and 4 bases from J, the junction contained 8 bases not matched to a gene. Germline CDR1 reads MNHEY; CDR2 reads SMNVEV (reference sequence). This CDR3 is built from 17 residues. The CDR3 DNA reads TGTGCCAGCAGTGTGACTAGCGGGAGGGGGAGGCCAGATACGCAGTATTTT. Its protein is CASSVTSGRGRPDTQYF.

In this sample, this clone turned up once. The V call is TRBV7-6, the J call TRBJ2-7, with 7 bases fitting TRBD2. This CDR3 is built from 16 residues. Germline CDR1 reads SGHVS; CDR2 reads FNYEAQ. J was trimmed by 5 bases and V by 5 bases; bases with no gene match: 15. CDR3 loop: CASSPYSGVSVNEQYF. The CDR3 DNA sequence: TGTGCCAGCAGCCCTTACAGCGGGGTCAGCGTGAACGAGCAGTACTTC.

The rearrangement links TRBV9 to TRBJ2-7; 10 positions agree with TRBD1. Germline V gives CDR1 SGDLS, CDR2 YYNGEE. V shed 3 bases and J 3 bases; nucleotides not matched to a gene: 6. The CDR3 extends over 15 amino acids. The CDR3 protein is CASSARDRGYYEQYF. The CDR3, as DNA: TGTGCCAGCAGCGCCCGGGACAGGGGATACTACGAGCAGTACTTC.

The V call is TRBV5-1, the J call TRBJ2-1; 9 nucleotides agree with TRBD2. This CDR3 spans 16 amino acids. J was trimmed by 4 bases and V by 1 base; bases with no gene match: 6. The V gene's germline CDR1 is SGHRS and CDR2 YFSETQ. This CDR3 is CASSLWAGGPYNEQFF. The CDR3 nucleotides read TGCGCCAGCAGCTTGTGGGCGGGAGGGCCATACAATGAGCAGTTCTTC.

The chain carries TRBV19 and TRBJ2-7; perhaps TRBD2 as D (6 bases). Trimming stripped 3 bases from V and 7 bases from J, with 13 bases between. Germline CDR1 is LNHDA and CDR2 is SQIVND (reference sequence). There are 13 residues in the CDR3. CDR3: CASSMEGVIEQYF. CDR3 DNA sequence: TGTGCCAGTAGTATGGAGGGTGTTATTGAGCAGTACTTC.

CDR3 DNA sequence: TGTGCCAGCAGCTTTGACGGGAGGGGATACAATGAGCAGTTCTTC. Its translation is CASSFDGRGYNEQFF. The chain uses TRBV7-6 and TRBJ2-1; 8 nucleotides match TRBD2. V trimming: 3 bases; J trimming: 4 bases; junction bases outside the gene matches: 5. The CDR3 is made up of 15 amino acids. CDR1 is SGHVS, CDR2 FNYEAQ, per germline. The full variable domain, with the rest looked up from reference TRBV7-6 and TRBJ2-1, is GAGVSQSPRYKVTKRGQDVALRCDPISGHVSLYWYRQALGQGPEFLTYFNYEAQQDKSGLPNDRFSAERPEGSISTLTIQRTEQRDSAMYRCASSFDGRGYNEQFFGPGTRLTVL.

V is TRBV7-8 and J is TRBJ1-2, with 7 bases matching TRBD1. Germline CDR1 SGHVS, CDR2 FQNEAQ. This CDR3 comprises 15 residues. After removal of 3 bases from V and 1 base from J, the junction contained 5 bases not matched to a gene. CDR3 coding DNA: TGTGCCAGCAGCTTGTCGGGACAGCTTAACTATGGCTACACCTTC. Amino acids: CASSLSGQLNYGYTF.

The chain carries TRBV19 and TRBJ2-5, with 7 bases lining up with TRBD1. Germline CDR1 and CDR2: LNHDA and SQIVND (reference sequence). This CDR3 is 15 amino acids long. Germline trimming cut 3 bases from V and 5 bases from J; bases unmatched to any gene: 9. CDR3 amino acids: CASSIAGGYRETQYF. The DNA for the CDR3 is TGTGCCAGTAGTATCGCAGGGGGATATCGTGAGACCCAGTACTTC.

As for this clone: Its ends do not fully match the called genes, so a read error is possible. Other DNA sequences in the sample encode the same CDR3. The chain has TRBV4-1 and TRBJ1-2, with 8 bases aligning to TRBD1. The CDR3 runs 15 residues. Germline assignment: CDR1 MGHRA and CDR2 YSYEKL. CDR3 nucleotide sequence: TGCGCCAGTAGCCAACCTAGGACAGGGCGATATGGCTACACCTTC. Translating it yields CASSQPRTGRYGYTF.

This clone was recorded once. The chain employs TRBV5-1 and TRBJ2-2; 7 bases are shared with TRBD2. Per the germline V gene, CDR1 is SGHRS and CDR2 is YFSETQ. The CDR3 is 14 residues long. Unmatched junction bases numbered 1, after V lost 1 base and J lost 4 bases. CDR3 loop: CASSLSGATGELFF. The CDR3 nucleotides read TGCGCCAGCAGCTTGAGCGGGGCCACCGGGGAGCTGTTTTTT. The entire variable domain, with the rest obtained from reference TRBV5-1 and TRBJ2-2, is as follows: KAGVTQTPRYLIKTRGQQVTLSCSPISGHRSVSWYQQTPGQGLQFLFEYFSETQRNKGNFPGRFSGRQFSNSRSEMNVSTLELGDSALYLCASSLSGATGELFFGEGSRLTVL.

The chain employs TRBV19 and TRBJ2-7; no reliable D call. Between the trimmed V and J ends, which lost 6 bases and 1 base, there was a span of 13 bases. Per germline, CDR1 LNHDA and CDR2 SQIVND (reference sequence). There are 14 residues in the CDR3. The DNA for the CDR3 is TGTGCCAGTAGATTATCCCCCAGGTCCTACGAGCAGTACTTC. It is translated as CASRLSPRSYEQYF.

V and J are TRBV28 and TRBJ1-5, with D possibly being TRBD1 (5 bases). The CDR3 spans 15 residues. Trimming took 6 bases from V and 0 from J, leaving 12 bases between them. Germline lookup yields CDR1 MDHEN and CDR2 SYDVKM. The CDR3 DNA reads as TGTGCCAGCAGCTTCACAGGAGATAGCAATCAGCCCCAGCATTTT. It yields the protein CASSFTGDSNQPQHF.

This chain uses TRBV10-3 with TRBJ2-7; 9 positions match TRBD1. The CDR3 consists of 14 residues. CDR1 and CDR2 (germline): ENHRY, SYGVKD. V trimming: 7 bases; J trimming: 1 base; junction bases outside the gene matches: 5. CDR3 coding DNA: TGTGCCATCACCACAGGACAGGGGTCCTACGAGCAGTACTTC. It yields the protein CAITTGQGSYEQYF.

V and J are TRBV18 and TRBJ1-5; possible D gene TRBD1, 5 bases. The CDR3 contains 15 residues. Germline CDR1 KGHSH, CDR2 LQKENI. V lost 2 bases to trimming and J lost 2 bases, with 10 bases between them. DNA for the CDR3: TGTGCCAGCTCACCATTAAGGGGTGGCAATCAGCCCCAGCATTTT. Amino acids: CASSPLRGGNQPQHF. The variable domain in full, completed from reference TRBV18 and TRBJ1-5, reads NAGVMQNPRHLVRRRGQEARLRCSPMKGHSHVYWYRQLPEEGLKFMVYLQKENIIDESGMPKERFSAEFPKEGPSILRIQQVVRGDSAAYFCASSPLRGGNQPQHFGDGTRLSIL.

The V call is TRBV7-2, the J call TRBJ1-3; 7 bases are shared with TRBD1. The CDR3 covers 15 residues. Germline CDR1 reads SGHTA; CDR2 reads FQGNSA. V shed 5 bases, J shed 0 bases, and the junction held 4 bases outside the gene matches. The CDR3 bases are TGTGCCAGCAGCATGGGACAGCTCTCTGGAAACACCATATATTTT. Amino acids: CASSMGQLSGNTIYF.

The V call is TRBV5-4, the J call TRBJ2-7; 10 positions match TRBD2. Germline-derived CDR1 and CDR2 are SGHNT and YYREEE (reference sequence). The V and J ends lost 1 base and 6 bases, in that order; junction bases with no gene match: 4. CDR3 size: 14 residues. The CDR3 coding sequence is TGTGCCAGCAGCTTGCTAGCGGGAGCCTCCGAGCAGTACTTC. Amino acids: CASSLLAGASEQYF. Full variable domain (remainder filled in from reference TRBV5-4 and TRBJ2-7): ETGVTQSPTHLIKTRGQQVTLRCSSQSGHNTVSWYQQALGQGPQFIFQYYREEENGRGNFPPRFSGLQFPNYSSELNVNALELDDSALYLCASSLLAGASEQYFGPGTRLTVT.